This entry describes one TCR beta chain. Its antigen is still unknown. This table comes from immunoSEQ multiplex PCR, and its TCRdb copy is limited to in-frame clones, with some not included. The profile shows 31,000 or so clones, 85% to 90% of them singletons. The germline V gene encodes CDR1 LNHNV and CDR2 YYDKDF (reference sequence). The CDR3 is 15 residues long. With 5 bases removed from V and 0 bases from J, the gap between germline ends came to 12 bases. The record originates from a study of T cells in narcolepsy. The wider study: Enrolled donors included narcolepsy type 1 or type 2 patients and healthy controls. Findings of the study overall: Comparing one patient's CSF and blood CD4+ clonotypes highlighted HCRT- and TRIB2-specific autoreactive clonotypes. In some patient and control memory CD4+ samples, autoreactive clones were absent. Blood of same and different patients, but not healthy controls, reportedly held recurring autoreactive clonotypes.

Sequenced sample: CD45RA- memory CD4+ T cells from PBMCs. The TCR sequence derives from a human donor with narcolepsy. The genes are TRBV15 and TRBJ2-3; perhaps D is TRBD1 or TRBD2 (6 bases each). The CDR3, as DNA: TGTGCCACCAGCTTGGGGGGCGCTAGCACAGATACGCAGTATTTT. It codes for CATSLGGASTDTQYF.